A selection of T cell receptor beta chains follows, all from one sample in a study of OX40 agonist ivuxolimab in advanced cancers. Profiling relied on immunoSEQ multiplex PCR, and the TCRdb table lists in-frame clones only, not all of them. The sample has over 70,000 clones; 85% to 90% are singletons. Sequenced here: CD4+ or CD8+ T cells sorted from blood, sampled in a trial of the OX40 agonist ivuxolimab. The origin of the receptors is an adult with an advanced solid tumor such as melanoma, head and neck, liver or kidney cancer. Each CDR3 is given with its conserved first and last residue. Fields, in order: clone size, D gene, J gene, V gene, CDR3 DNA, CDR3 protein. The D gene is left open where the match is weak. Clone size is given for some rows only: seen once, a few or many times, or a class if the clone is expanded.

abundance: few
d_gene: -
j_gene: TRBJ2-1
v_gene: TRBV30
CDR3nt: TGTGCCTGGAGTGTAACGAGGATTAATGAGCAGTTCTTC
CDR3aa: CAWSVTRINEQFF

abundance: -
d_gene: -
j_gene: TRBJ2-7
v_gene: TRBV30
CDR3nt: TGTGCCTGGAGTTTTGACATCGACTACGAGCAGTACTTC
CDR3aa: CAWSFDIDYEQYF

abundance: -
d_gene: TRBD1
j_gene: TRBJ2-1
v_gene: TRBV11-2
CDR3nt: TGTGCCAGCAGCCCACGGGACAGTTACAATGAGCAGTTCTTC
CDR3aa: CASSPRDSYNEQFF

abundance: -
d_gene: TRBD2
j_gene: TRBJ2-5
v_gene: TRBV9
CDR3nt: TGTGCCAGCAGCGTCTGGGGGACTAGCGGAGAGACCCAGTACTTC
CDR3aa: CASSVWGTSGETQYF

abundance: -
d_gene: TRBD2
j_gene: TRBJ2-7
v_gene: TRBV19
CDR3nt: TGTGCCAGTAGTAGCGCTAGCGGGATCTACGAGCAGTACTTC
CDR3aa: CASSSASGIYEQYF

abundance: -
d_gene: TRBD1
j_gene: TRBJ2-5
v_gene: TRBV11-2
CDR3nt: TGTGCCAGCAGCCCCCGGGACAGGGTCGGAGAGACCCAGTACTTC
CDR3aa: CASSPRDRVGETQYF

abundance: -
d_gene: -
j_gene: TRBJ1-5
v_gene: TRBV15
CDR3nt: TGTGCCACCAGCAGAGAAGCGAGGGATAGAGAGCCCCAGCATTTT
CDR3aa: CATSREARDREPQHF

abundance: few
d_gene: -
j_gene: TRBJ1-1
v_gene: TRBV29-1
CDR3nt: TGCAGCGTATGGGGTCGAACTGAAGCTTTCTTT
CDR3aa: CSVWGRTEAFF

abundance: -
d_gene: TRBD2
j_gene: TRBJ2-5
v_gene: TRBV10-3
CDR3nt: TGTGCCATCAGTGGTGGACTAGCGGGGTCCCAAGAGACCCAGTACTTC
CDR3aa: CAISGGLAGSQETQYF

abundance: -
d_gene: -
j_gene: TRBJ1-2
v_gene: TRBV16
CDR3nt: TGTGCCAGCAGCCAATCGGGTTTCTATGGCTACACCTTC
CDR3aa: CASSQSGFYGYTF

abundance: -
d_gene: TRBD2
j_gene: TRBJ2-1
v_gene: TRBV11-2
CDR3nt: TGTGCCAGCAGCTGGCCAACTAGCGGGGGGGACAATGAGCAGTTCTTC
CDR3aa: CASSWPTSGGDNEQFF

abundance: -
d_gene: TRBD1
j_gene: TRBJ1-6
v_gene: TRBV9
CDR3nt: TGTGCCAGCAGCGTGGGGGGGACAGGGACAAATTCACCCCTCCACTTT
CDR3aa: CASSVGGTGTNSPLHF

abundance: -
d_gene: -
j_gene: TRBJ2-6
v_gene: TRBV9
CDR3nt: TGTGCCAGCAGCGTCAAGGGCCGGGGATCCGGGGCCAACGTCCTGACTTTC
CDR3aa: CASSVKGRGSGANVLTF

abundance: -
d_gene: TRBD1
j_gene: TRBJ2-7
v_gene: TRBV6-1
CDR3nt: TGTGCCAGCACCCCTGGGACAGTACAATACGAGCAGTACTTC
CDR3aa: CASTPGTVQYEQYF

abundance: -
d_gene: -
j_gene: TRBJ2-4
v_gene: TRBV29-1
CDR3nt: TGCAGCGTTGAGGGCGTACAACAGGGAATCAAAAACATTCAGTACTTC
CDR3aa: CSVEGVQQGIKNIQYF

abundance: -
d_gene: TRBD1
j_gene: TRBJ1-6
v_gene: TRBV4-1
CDR3nt: TGCGCCAGCAGAGCCGGGACAGATGTAACACCCCTCCACTTT
CDR3aa: CASRAGTDVTPLHF

abundance: -
d_gene: -
j_gene: TRBJ2-2
v_gene: TRBV6-4
CDR3nt: TGTGCCAGCAGTGAAGGTGGGGGACGAGACGCCGGGGAGCTGTTTTTT
CDR3aa: CASSEGGGRDAGELFF

abundance: -
d_gene: TRBD1
j_gene: TRBJ2-5
v_gene: TRBV6-5
CDR3nt: TGTGCCAGCAGTTGGCAGGGGGTGCAAGAGACCCAGTACTTC
CDR3aa: CASSWQGVQETQYF

abundance: -
d_gene: TRBD2
j_gene: TRBJ2-1
v_gene: TRBV27
CDR3nt: TGTGCCAGCAGCCCCCGGGGGGGGGATTATGAGCAGTTCTTC
CDR3aa: CASSPRGGDYEQFF

abundance: once
d_gene: -
j_gene: TRBJ2-2
v_gene: TRBV28
CDR3nt: TGTGCCAGCAGCCTCCCCCCTGAGGAAACGAACACCGGGGAGCTGTTTTTT
CDR3aa: CASSLPPEETNTGELFF

abundance: -
d_gene: -
j_gene: TRBJ1-3
v_gene: TRBV28
CDR3nt: TGTGCCAGCAGTTTCCGAGGCCGGGAGGGAAACACCATATATTTT
CDR3aa: CASSFRGREGNTIYF

abundance: -
d_gene: -
j_gene: TRBJ1-2
v_gene: TRBV7-9
CDR3nt: TGTGCCAGCAGCCCAGTGGGTTCCGATGGCTACACCTTC
CDR3aa: CASSPVGSDGYTF

abundance: -
d_gene: TRBD2
j_gene: TRBJ2-7
v_gene: TRBV28
CDR3nt: TGTGCCAGCAGTTTGACTAGCGGGACGGTGGGCGAGCAGTACTTC
CDR3aa: CASSLTSGTVGEQYF

abundance: once
d_gene: -
j_gene: TRBJ2-1
v_gene: TRBV9
CDR3nt: TGTGCCAGCAGCGTAGATGCAGGGGGGATCGATGAGCAGTTCTTC
CDR3aa: CASSVDAGGIDEQFF

abundance: -
d_gene: -
j_gene: TRBJ2-7
v_gene: TRBV14
CDR3nt: TGTGCCAGCAATAGTGTTCAGGGGATCTCCTACGAGCAGTACTTC
CDR3aa: CASNSVQGISYEQYF

abundance: once
d_gene: -
j_gene: TRBJ1-1
v_gene: TRBV19
CDR3nt: TGTGCCAGTACCTGGGGTACGGGCAACACTGAAGCTTTCTTT
CDR3aa: CASTWGTGNTEAFF

abundance: -
d_gene: -
j_gene: TRBJ2-5
v_gene: TRBV2
CDR3nt: TGTGCCAGCAGACGGGACAACCAAGAGACCCAGTACTTC
CDR3aa: CASRRDNQETQYF

abundance: -
d_gene: TRBD2
j_gene: TRBJ2-1
v_gene: TRBV30
CDR3nt: TGTGCCTGGAGTGCCCAGCGGGGGACCTACAATGAGCAGTTCTTC
CDR3aa: CAWSAQRGTYNEQFF

abundance: once
d_gene: TRBD2
j_gene: TRBJ2-7
v_gene: TRBV7-8
CDR3nt: TGTGCCAGCAGCTTCGGTCTAGCGGGGGCCTCCTACGAGCAGTACTTC
CDR3aa: CASSFGLAGASYEQYF

abundance: -
d_gene: -
j_gene: TRBJ1-2
v_gene: TRBV4-1
CDR3nt: TGCGCCAGCAGCCAAGATCAAAACAAGGACTATGGCTACACCTTC
CDR3aa: CASSQDQNKDYGYTF

abundance: once
d_gene: TRBD1
j_gene: TRBJ1-1
v_gene: TRBV6-5
CDR3nt: TGTGCCAGCAGTACAGGGGGCTTCTATCCTGAAGCTTTCTTT
CDR3aa: CASSTGGFYPEAFF

abundance: -
d_gene: -
j_gene: TRBJ2-3
v_gene: TRBV9
CDR3nt: TGTGCCAGCAGCGTAGAAAGGGGTAGCACAGATACGCAGTATTTT
CDR3aa: CASSVERGSTDTQYF

abundance: -
d_gene: -
j_gene: TRBJ1-2
v_gene: TRBV5-1
CDR3nt: TGCGCCAGCAGCTTGGAGGACCGAGCTAACTATGGCTACACCTTC
CDR3aa: CASSLEDRANYGYTF

abundance: -
d_gene: TRBD1
j_gene: TRBJ1-2
v_gene: TRBV29-1
CDR3nt: TGCAGCGTTGAAGACCCGGGACAGGTCTACTATGGCTACACCTTC
CDR3aa: CSVEDPGQVYYGYTF

abundance: -
d_gene: TRBD2
j_gene: TRBJ2-2
v_gene: TRBV5-8
CDR3nt: TGTGCCAGCAGCTCCCTAGCGGTCACGAACACCGGGGAGCTGTTTTTT
CDR3aa: CASSSLAVTNTGELFF